These T cell receptor beta chains were read from a single sample in a study of blood T cell repertoires in COVID-19. Sequencing was performed with immunoSEQ multiplex PCR; in TCRdb, only in-frame clones are kept and a portion is missing. The sample records around 140,000 clones, roughly 86% being singletons. Sequenced sample: peripheral blood. These receptors all stem from an older woman with COVID-19, enrolled during active disease. Both conserved end residues are part of each CDR3. The size field is filled for only some rows; it gives once, few, many or a size class.

TRBV5-1	TRBJ1-6	once	CASRGEGGHSPLHF
TRBV6-6	TRBJ1-2	NA	CASSYSGGANYGYTF
TRBV5-1	TRBJ2-3	NA	CASSLAGRGTDTQYF
TRBV6-2/TRBV6-3	TRBJ2-1	NA	CASSYSAGNYNEQFF
TRBV6-5	TRBJ1-6	NA	CASRPGQAGSPLHF
TRBV9	TRBJ2-3	few	CASSVRTSPDTQYF
TRBV5-1	TRBJ1-1	NA	CASSLAMGPTEAFF
TRBV6-4	TRBJ1-5	few	CASSRTGPSNQPQHF
TRBV6-6	TRBJ2-7	few	CASRPSGQGPYEQYF
TRBV5-4	TRBJ1-1	NA	CASSPGQGNTEAFF
TRBV18	TRBJ1-2	NA	CASSQQGQGFDYTF
TRBV5-1	TRBJ1-2	NA	CASSLAGENYGYTF
TRBV10-3	TRBJ1-1	NA	CAISDGQGTEAFF
TRBV28	TRBJ1-3	NA	CASSFRQTPGRPNTIYF
TRBV5-1	TRBJ2-1	NA	CASSLEGRGGANNEQFF
TRBV29-1	TRBJ1-2	NA	CSVELAGPARYTF
TRBV19	TRBJ2-4	NA	CASRGTDLAKNIQYF
TRBV5-6	TRBJ1-1	NA	CASSRTGMNTEAFF
TRBV10-3	TRBJ1-2	once	CAISGLDRGLGYGYTF
TRBV29-1	TRBJ2-1	NA	CSVEAGTGGLSEQFF
TRBV5-1	TRBJ2-1	NA	CASSLEASSYNEQFF
TRBV28	TRBJ1-6	NA	CASSPTPVLNSYNSPLHF
TRBV3-1/TRBV3-2	TRBJ1-5	NA	CASSQDRQNQPQHF
TRBV29-1	TRBJ1-5	few	CSVRDRGNQPQHF
TRBV6-1	TRBJ2-3	NA	CASSEPGLAGGPDTQYF
TRBV5-3	TRBJ1-5	NA	CARSDGRDVIQPQHF
TRBV18	TRBJ1-1	NA	CASSQTGKNTEAFF